This entry is about one T cell receptor (beta chain). The data are from a study of CD8 T cells in ankylosing spondylitis. MiXCR, run by TCRdb on the 5' RACE reads, gives a single entry per CDR3 protein. The sample lists roughly 230,000 distinct CDR3 sequences; 15% to 20% were seen once. This sequence was found in a male donor with ankylosing spondylitis or in good health (not recorded which). The sequenced sample was blood, either unsorted or a sorted T cell fraction (not recorded which).

The CDR3 spells CASSQQLNTYEQYF. DNA for the CDR3: TGTGCCAGCAGCCAACAGCTGAATACCTACGAGCAGTACTTC. The chain carries TRBV14 and TRBJ2-7; D not resolved. V was trimmed by 2 bases and J by 2 bases, leaving 10 bases between them. Germline V gene sequence: CDR1 SGHDN, CDR2 FVKESK. The CDR3 consists of 14 residues.